The subject of this entry is one TCR beta chain. Antigen unknown. The data were taken from a study of shared clonotypes between healthy human individuals. Study-level results: In four donors, roughly 5.2% of naive CD4 clonotypes appeared in common. Rarefaction gave evidence that sorted-subset sequencing remained incomplete despite large depth.

Germline V gene sequence: CDR1 SEHNR, CDR2 FQNEAQ (reference sequence). The CDR3 runs to 14 residues. The V and J ends lost 2 bases and 8 bases respectively, with 15 bases between them. Repertoires were generated with immunoSEQ multiplex PCR, while TCRdb's copy carries only in-frame clones and drops some. Found here are 550,000 to 700,000 clones, about three quarters of them singletons; the top ten hold about 1.8%. J is TRBJ1-1 and V is TRBV7-9, with D possibly TRBD1 on 6 matching bases. The TCR originated in a young woman in good health. Sequenced sample: memory CD4+ T cells sorted from blood. The subset here: CD45RA-negative fraction. Here the CDR3 DNA reads TGTGCCAGCAGCTTAACCATGAGGACAGCAGAAGCTTTCTTT. It codes for CASSLTMRTAEAFF.